This T cell receptor (beta chain) originates from a study of T cell repertoires in cytomegalovirus infection. Whole-study context: Public TCR beta signature analysis indicated the presence of both CMV infection and matching HLA type.

This clonotype has a single count. Its target is not known. Via MiXCR, TCRdb re-called the reads, giving one row per CDR3 protein. The sample yields roughly 990,000 distinct CDR3 sequences, around a third seen once. Trimming took off 1 base at V and 6 bases at J, with 8 bases between the two ends. The germline V gene has CDR1 SGHDT and CDR2 YYEEEE. There are 13 residues in the CDR3. This chain uses TRBV5-6 with TRBJ2-1, with D possibly called TRBD1 or TRBD2 (5 bases each). This specimen consisted of cultured CD8+ T cells from PBMCs, obtained from culture after CMV antigen stimulation. The origin of this receptor is a human donor in good health (CMV status not recorded). Some clones in this sample may be carry-over from other donors' samples. The CDR3 reads CASSLSGSNEQFF. CDR3 bases: TGTGCCAGCAGCTTGTCAGGGAGCAATGAGCAGTTCTTC.